This paragraph reports one TCR beta chain. Its binding antigen is unknown. Per-base qualities were not stored, and no clone one base away is much larger. Using the deep immunoSEQ assay, multiplex PCR amplified TCR CDR3 regions from genomic DNA. For each cell subset, the extracted genomic DNA was distributed evenly across all wells of several immunoSEQ 96-well plates, and each plate served as one replicate. Each replicate PCR for sorted subsets received 150 to 250 ng genomic DNA, equal to roughly 30,000 T cell genomes. Purified libraries were quantified with a Qubit 3.0 fluorometer, sized on a Bioanalyzer 2100, and re-quantified with the KAPA Library Quantification kit. Every immunoSEQ 96-well plate was sequenced on a separate single-read 150-cycle Illumina NextSeq 550 flow cell. From the authors' description of their analysis: The immunoSEQ output contained only junctional sequences without quality scores, so filtering could not match that applied to full-length reads. To assign V/J genes and CDR3, sequences were annotated using PyIR, a Python wrapper for IgBLAST v1.9, with IMGT germline references. Reads with weak V/J assignments (E-value above 1e-6), missing CDR3, stop codons, out-of-frame junctions, or ambiguous translated residues were removed. V3J clonotypes were defined as sequences sharing an identical inferred V gene, J gene, and CDR3 amino acid sequence. Percentage overlap between repertoires was computed as shared unique clonotypes divided by the size of the smaller repertoire. RTK rarefaction, the Chao1 estimator, and Recon v2.1 estimates of unobserved clonotypes were used to assess repertoire richness. OLGA was used to compute generation probabilities for all TCRbeta clonotypes that the gDNA method yielded from a few donors. TCRdb holds this immuneACCESS table with in-frame rearrangements only. Some clones are missing; in checked studies, unresolved V genes explain under half, and the rest has no known cause. The V and J calls and the clone size are those of that table, but D and trimming were determined from the DNA. The sample includes around 2.3 million clones, with almost 96% observed a single time. Of the sample, 0.1% to 0.15% falls within the top ten clones.

The record originates from a study of shared clonotypes between healthy human individuals (dated by TCRdb to 2020 to 2022). Study-level background: A few men and two women, aged 18 to 49 years, made up the cohort. For each donor, CD4 naive and CD4 memory were each run on three plates, CD8 naive on two plates, and CD8 memory on one plate. To estimate repertoire size and how much clonotype sharing occurs between individuals, the study deeply sequenced the blood TCR repertoires of five healthy adults. To increase sequencing depth and limit assay-specific biases, different laboratories used diverse techniques to prepare libraries and sequence TCR repertoires. Leukapheresis yielded between about 0.94 and 9 billion PBMCs per donor.

V drops 1 base and J drops 8 bases, leaving 14 bases in between. The CDR3 contains 15 residues, cysteine and phenylalanine counted. CDR3 DNA only is kept here, 45 bases in frame from base 1. CDR1 MNHNS and CDR2 SASEGT are derived from the germline V gene. Donors were healthy HIV-negative adults with no recently reported acute infections or vaccinations. Only Caucasian adults living in Nashville, Tennessee, USA were represented among the donors. CD4+ T cells were enriched by magnetic negative selection, after which naive cells were positively selected on CD45RA and the negative fraction was taken as the memory subset. Blood was obtained by leukapheresis, after which PBMCs were separated by Ficoll-Histopaque density gradient centrifugation and cryopreserved in liquid nitrogen vapor phase. Analytical flow cytometry was used to check the purity and quantity of every magnetically sorted T cell population. Genomic DNA was isolated from every sorted fraction and measured by UV absorbance on a Nanodrop 2000c.

General conclusions and limits of the study: Pairwise subsampling led to the expectation that sequencing depth would affect the degree of clonotype sharing among donors. Around 5% of naive CD4, 3.5% of naive CD8, approximately 2% of memory CD4, and approximately 0.4% of memory CD8 clonotypes were shared across several donors. The genetic and exposure-history diversity represented was limited by the small number of donors. Sampling was restricted to blood, and TCR repertoires in tissue are likely to differ from TCR repertoires in blood. Incomplete sequencing was indicated by rarefaction of sorted-subset datasets, despite the large sequencing depth. Clonotypes shared by all four sorted-subset donors showed higher generation probabilities than non-shared clonotypes. Estimated clonotype richness was generally larger for naive than for memory subsets.

Material for sequencing was naive CD4+ T cells sorted from blood. The sample's cell subset or site label, in plain terms: CD45RA+ positively selected. This TCR was recovered from a man aged 18 to 30 in good health. The chain is encoded by TRBV6-1 joined to TRBJ1-4; the D segment cannot be called with confidence. The CDR3 here reads CASSEGLVGREKLFF. The sequenced DNA: TGTGCCAGCAGTGAAGGGTTGGTAGGGAGAGAAAAACTGTTTTTT.